Each of the 9 T cell receptor beta chains below was sequenced from the same sample in a study of molecular identifiers for immune sequencing clone quantification. In TCRdb, the PCR reads were re-called with MiXCR into one record per CDR3 protein. The table shows about half a million distinct CDR3 sequences, with around 25% occurring only once. The specimen was naive CD8+ T cells from blood, with Jurkat cell RNA spiked in. Subset: FACS-sorted CD8+CD4-CCR7+CD45RA+ naive T cells. The receptors were gathered from a human donor in good health. Some libraries in this study had Jurkat cell RNA spiked in.

This chain connects TRBV12-3 or TRBV12-4 to TRBJ2-1; the D gene is possibly TRBD1 (5 bases). The V end lost 6 bases, the J end lost 10 bases, and 16 bases lay between the germline ends. CDR3 length: 13 amino acids. The CDR3 loop is CASRARVVGEQFF. In nucleotides, the CDR3 is TGTGCCAGCAGGGCCAGGGTCGTAGGGGAGCAGTTCTTC.

This clonotype was seen just once. This sequence may be a read error, since a much larger clone differs from it by one base. This CDR3 fails to terminate in the conserved phenylalanine or tryptophan, so it likely reflects a read error. The V gene is TRBV7-9, the J gene TRBJ2-3; D is perhaps TRBD2 (5 bases). The V and J ends lost 5 bases and 2 bases respectively, with 17 bases between them. Germline values: CDR1 SEHNR, CDR2 FQNEAQ (reference sequence). CDR3 length equals 16 residues. CDR3 nucleotides: TGTGCCAGCAGCCTCACCGGACTGGCTTTCACAGATACGCAGTATCTT. Residues: CASSLTGLAFTDTQYL.

Ten or more counts support this clonotype. The gene calls are TRBV7-9 and TRBJ1-1, with 11 nucleotides matching TRBD1. Germline-derived CDR1 and CDR2 are SEHNR and FQNEAQ (reference sequence). The CDR3 sequence is 18 residues long. With 4 bases clipped from V and 0 bases from J, the junction kept 10 bases outside the gene matches. The chain's CDR3 is CASSSRTGGNWMNTEAFF. For the CDR3, the DNA is TGTGCCAGCAGCTCACGGACAGGGGGCAATTGGATGAACACTGAAGCTTTCTTT.

In this sample, this clonotype turned up many times. V and J are TRBV4-3 and TRBJ1-5; 9 bases align to TRBD1. Germline V gene sequence: CDR1 LGHNA, CDR2 YSLEER. After removal of 0 bases from V and 6 bases from J, the junction contained 9 bases not matched to a gene. The CDR3 sequence is 17 residues long. The CDR3 DNA sequence: TGCGCCAGCAGCCAAGATCACGCGGGACAGGGAATTCAGCCCCAGCATTTT. As protein: CASSQDHAGQGIQPQHF.

A few counts support this clonotype. V is TRBV11-2 and J is TRBJ2-7; no clear D gene. V was clipped by 1 base and J by 5 bases, with 6 bases between them. The V gene's germline CDR1 is SGHAT and CDR2 FQNNGV. The CDR3 sequence is 12 residues long. The CDR3, as DNA: TGTGCCAGCAGCTTAGGATTCAACGAGCAGTACTTC. This sequence encodes CASSLGFNEQYF.

This clonotype was observed a handful of times. This sequence joins TRBV7-3 and TRBJ2-5; D may be TRBD1 (6 bases). The V gene's germline CDR1 is SGHTA and CDR2 FQGTGA. Between the trimmed V and J ends, which lost 5 bases and 3 bases, there was a span of 13 bases. The CDR3 runs 14 residues. CDR3 sequence reads: CASSPGTFEETQYF. CDR3 nucleotide sequence: TGTGCCAGCAGCCCCGGGACATTTGAAGAGACCCAGTACTTC.

This chain connects TRBV19 to TRBJ2-2, with 11 bases lining up with TRBD2. This CDR3 has 18 residues. Per germline, CDR1 LNHDA and CDR2 SQIVND (reference sequence). J was trimmed by 5 bases and V by 5 bases; bases with no gene match: 13. CDR3 sequence reads: CASSSQPLAGVWTGELFF. The DNA for the CDR3 is TGTGCCAGTAGTTCCCAGCCACTAGCGGGAGTTTGGACCGGGGAGCTGTTTTTT.

This clonotype was picked up many times. At one boundary the junction diverges from the germline segment, which might be a read error. The V gene is TRBV20-1, the J gene TRBJ2-1; TRBD2 agrees at 13 bases. This CDR3 contains 14 residues. The V gene's germline CDR1 is DFQATT and CDR2 SNEGSKA (reference sequence). The CDR3 loop reads CSARVPGLAGSQAF. The CDR3 DNA reads TGCAGTGCTAGAGTACCGGGACTAGCGGGGTCCCAAGCCTTC.

The chain joins TRBV27 to TRBJ2-2; D is unclear. The CDR3 has 12 amino acids. The V end was cut by 3 bases, the J end by 10 bases, with 9 bases between. The germline CDR1 and CDR2 sequences are MNHEY and SMNVEV (reference sequence). CDR3 DNA sequence: TGTGCCAGCAGTTTTGGAAATGCGGAGCTGTTTTTT. Residues: CASSFGNAELFF.